The clone carrying this T cell receptor beta chain was observed a handful of times. The sample contains more than one DNA sequence encoding this CDR3. As for treatment: 15 to 20 received Ad26.COV2.S at low or high dose, single or two shots; several received placebo; per-sample allocation not given. Day 63 after the first vaccine or placebo injection was the time point for sampling. Cohort 1b enrolled adults aged 18-55 years in Boston. Trimming left V 3 bases short and J 3 bases short, with 9 bases between. The germline V gene has CDR1 GTSNPN and CDR2 SVGIG (reference sequence). This CDR3 spans 13 amino acids. These data come from a study of Ad26.COV2.S vaccination and SARS-CoV-2 variants. Using immunoSEQ multiplex PCR, the repertoire was profiled, and TCRdb retains in-frame clones only, with some absent. The sample lists about 350,000 clones, around 89% occurring once.

The V and J genes are TRBV30 and TRBJ1-5; D call uncertain. The source of this sequence is a person aged 18 to 65 who received the Ad26.COV2.S COVID-19 vaccine or a placebo. The sequences come from peripheral blood, collected in a trial of Ad26.COV2.S vaccine versus placebo. CDR3 sequence reads: CAWSGENNQPQHF. CDR3 nucleotide sequence: TGTGCCTGGAGCGGCGAAAACAATCAGCCCCAGCATTTT.